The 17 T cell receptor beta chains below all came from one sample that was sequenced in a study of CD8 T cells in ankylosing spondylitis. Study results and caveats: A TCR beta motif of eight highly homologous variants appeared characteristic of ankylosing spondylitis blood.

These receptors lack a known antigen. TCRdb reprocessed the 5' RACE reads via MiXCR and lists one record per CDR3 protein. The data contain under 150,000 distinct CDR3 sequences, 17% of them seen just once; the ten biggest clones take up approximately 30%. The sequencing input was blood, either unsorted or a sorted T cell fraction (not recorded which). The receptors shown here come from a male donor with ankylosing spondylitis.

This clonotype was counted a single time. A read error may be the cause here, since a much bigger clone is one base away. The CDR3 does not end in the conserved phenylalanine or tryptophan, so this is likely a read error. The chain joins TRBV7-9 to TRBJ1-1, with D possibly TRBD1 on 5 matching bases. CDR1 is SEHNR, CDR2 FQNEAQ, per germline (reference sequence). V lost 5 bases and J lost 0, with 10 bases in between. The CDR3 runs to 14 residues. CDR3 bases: TGTGCCAGCAGCACGACAGTGCTGAACACTGAAGCTTTCTTA. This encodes CASSTTVLNTEAFL.

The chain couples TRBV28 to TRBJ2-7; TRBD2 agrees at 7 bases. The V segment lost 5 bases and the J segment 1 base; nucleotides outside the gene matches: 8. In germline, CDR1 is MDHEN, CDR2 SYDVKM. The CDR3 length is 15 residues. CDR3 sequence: CASSPLADLSYEQYF. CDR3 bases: TGTGCCAGCAGTCCCCTAGCGGATCTTTCCTACGAGCAGTACTTC.

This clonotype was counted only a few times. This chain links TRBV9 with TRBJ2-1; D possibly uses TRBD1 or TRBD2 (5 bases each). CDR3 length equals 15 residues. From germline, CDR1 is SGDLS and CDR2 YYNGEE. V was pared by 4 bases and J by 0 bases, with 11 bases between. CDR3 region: CASSHEGSSYNEQFF. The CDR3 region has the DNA TGTGCCAGCAGCCATGAGGGGAGCTCCTACAATGAGCAGTTCTTC.

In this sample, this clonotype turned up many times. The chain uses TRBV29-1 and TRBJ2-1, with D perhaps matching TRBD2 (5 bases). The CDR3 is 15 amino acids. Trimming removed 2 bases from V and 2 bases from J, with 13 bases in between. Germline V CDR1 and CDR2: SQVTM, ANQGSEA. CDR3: CSVELQEAPYNEQFF. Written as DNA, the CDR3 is TGCAGCGTTGAACTGCAGGAGGCCCCCTACAATGAGCAGTTCTTC.

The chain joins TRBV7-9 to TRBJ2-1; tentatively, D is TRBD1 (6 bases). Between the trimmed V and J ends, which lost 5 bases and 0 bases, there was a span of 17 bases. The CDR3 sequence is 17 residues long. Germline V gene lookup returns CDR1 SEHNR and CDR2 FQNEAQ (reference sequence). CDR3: CASSLDPRGYSYNEQFF. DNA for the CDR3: TGTGCCAGCAGCCTAGACCCCAGGGGATACTCCTACAATGAGCAGTTCTTC.

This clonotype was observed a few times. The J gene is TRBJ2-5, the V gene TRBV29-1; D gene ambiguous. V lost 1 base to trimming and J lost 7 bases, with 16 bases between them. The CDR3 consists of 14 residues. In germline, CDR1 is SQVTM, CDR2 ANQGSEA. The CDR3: CSVEADQDEVTQYF. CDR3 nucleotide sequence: TGCAGCGTTGAAGCAGACCAGGATGAGGTGACCCAGTACTTC. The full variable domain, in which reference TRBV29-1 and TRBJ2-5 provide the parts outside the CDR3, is SAVISQKPSRDICQRGTSLTIQCQVDSQVTMMFWYRQQPGQSLTLIATANQGSEATYESGFVIDKFPISRPNLTFSTLTVSNMSPEDSSIYLCSVEADQDEVTQYFGPGTRLLVL.

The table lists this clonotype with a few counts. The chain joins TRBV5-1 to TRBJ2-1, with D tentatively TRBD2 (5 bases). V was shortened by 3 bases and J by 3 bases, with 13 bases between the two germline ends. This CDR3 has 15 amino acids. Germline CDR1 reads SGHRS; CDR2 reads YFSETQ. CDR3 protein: CASSSGLTNYNEQFF. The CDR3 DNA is TGCGCCAGCAGCTCAGGACTTACAAACTACAATGAGCAGTTCTTC.

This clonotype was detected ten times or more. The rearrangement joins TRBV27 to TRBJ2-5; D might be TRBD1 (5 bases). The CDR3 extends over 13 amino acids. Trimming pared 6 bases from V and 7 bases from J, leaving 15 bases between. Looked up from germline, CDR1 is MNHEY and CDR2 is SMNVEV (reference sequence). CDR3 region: CASSLSPQGTQYF. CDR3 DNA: TGTGCCAGCAGCCTCTCCCCCCAGGGGACCCAGTACTTC.

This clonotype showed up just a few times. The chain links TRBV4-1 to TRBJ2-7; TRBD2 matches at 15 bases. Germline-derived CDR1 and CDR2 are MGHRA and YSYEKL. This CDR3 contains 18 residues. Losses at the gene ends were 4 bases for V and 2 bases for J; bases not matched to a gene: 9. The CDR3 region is CASSPGTSGRINAYEQYF. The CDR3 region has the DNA TGCGCCAGCAGCCCCGGGACTAGCGGGAGGATTAATGCCTACGAGCAGTACTTC.

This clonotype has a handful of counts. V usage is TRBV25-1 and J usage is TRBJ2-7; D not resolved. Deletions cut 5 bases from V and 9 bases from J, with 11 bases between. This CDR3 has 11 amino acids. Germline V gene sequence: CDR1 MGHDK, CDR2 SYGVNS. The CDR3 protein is CASSLNTLQYF. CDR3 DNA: TGTGCCAGCAGTCTCAACACCCTGCAGTACTTC.

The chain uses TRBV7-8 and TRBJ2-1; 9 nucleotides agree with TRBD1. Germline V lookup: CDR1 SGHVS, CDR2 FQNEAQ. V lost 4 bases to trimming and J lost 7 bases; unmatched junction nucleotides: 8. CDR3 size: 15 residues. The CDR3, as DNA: TGTGCCAGCAGCTCCGCCGGGACAGGGACAAATGAGCAGTTCTTC. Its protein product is CASSSAGTGTNEQFF.

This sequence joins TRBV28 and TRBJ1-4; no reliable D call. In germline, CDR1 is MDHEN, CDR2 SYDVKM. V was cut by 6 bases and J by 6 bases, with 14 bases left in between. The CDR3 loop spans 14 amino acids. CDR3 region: CASRPPRHHEKLFF. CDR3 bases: TGTGCCAGCAGACCCCCACGGCATCATGAAAAACTGTTTTTT.

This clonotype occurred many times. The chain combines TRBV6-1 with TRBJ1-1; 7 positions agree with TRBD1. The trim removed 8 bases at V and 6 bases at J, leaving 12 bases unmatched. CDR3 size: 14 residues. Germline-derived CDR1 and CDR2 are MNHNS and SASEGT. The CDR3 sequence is CASYHGEGASEAFF. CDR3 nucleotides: TGTGCCAGCTACCACGGGGAGGGGGCGTCTGAAGCTTTCTTT.

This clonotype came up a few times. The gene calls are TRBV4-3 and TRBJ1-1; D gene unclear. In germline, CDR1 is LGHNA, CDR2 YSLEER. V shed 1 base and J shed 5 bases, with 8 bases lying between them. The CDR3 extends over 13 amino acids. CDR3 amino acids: CASSQGFGTEAFF. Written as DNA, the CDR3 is TGCGCCAGCAGCCAAGGTTTCGGAACTGAAGCTTTCTTT.

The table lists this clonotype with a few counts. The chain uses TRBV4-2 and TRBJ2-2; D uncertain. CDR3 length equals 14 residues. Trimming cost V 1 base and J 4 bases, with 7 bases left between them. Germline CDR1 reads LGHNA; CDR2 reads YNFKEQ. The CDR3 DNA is TGTGCCAGCAGCCAAGCTCAGGTCACCGGGGAGCTGTTTTTT. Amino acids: CASSQAQVTGELFF.

CDR3 DNA: TGTGCCACCAGCAGGGACTACTTTTTGGATACGCAGTATTTT. Its protein is CATSRDYFLDTQYF. This chain uses TRBV15 with TRBJ2-3; maybe TRBD2 (6 bases). CDR3 size: 14 residues. Germline V gene sequence: CDR1 LNHNV, CDR2 YYDKDF (reference sequence). Deletions cut 3 bases from V and 6 bases from J, with 13 bases between. The complete variable domain, with remaining parts taken from reference TRBV15 and TRBJ2-3, reads DAMVIQNPRYQVTQFGKPVTLSCSQTLNHNVMYWYQQKSSQAPKLLFHYYDKDFNNEADTPDNFQSRRPNTSFCFLDIRSPGLGDTAMYLCATSRDYFLDTQYFGPGTRLTVL.

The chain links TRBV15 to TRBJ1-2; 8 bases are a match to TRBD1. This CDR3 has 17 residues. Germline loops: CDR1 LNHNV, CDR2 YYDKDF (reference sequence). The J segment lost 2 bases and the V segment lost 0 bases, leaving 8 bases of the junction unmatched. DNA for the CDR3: TGTGCCACCAGCAGAGATTTTAGGGGACAGGAGAACTATGGCTACACCTTC. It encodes CATSRDFRGQENYGYTF.